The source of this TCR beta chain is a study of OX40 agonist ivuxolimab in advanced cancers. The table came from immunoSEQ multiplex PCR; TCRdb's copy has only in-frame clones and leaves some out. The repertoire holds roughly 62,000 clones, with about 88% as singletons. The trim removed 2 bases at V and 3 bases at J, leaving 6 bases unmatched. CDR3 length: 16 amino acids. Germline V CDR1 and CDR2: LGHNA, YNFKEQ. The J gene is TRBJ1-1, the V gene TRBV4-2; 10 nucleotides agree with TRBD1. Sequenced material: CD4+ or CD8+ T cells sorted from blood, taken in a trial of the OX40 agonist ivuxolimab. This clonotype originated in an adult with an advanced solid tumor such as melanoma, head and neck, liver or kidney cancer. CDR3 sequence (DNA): TGTGCCAGCAGCCAAAATTATGGGACAGGGGACACTGAAGCTTTCTTT. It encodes CASSQNYGTGDTEAFF.